These 4 T cell receptor beta chains came from one sample sequenced in a study of radiotherapy plus CTLA-4 blockade in lung cancer. Data came from immunoSEQ multiplex PCR; TCRdb stores just in-frame clones and leaves some out. Of 100,000 to 150,000 clones in the sample, 78% are singletons; the top ten hold approximately 5%. Sequenced here: peripheral blood, sampled from a patient treated with radiotherapy plus ipilimumab. These TCRs come from a human donor with non-small cell lung cancer who had a partial response to radiotherapy plus ipilimumab.

The chain employs TRBV7-9 and TRBJ2-3; no clear D gene. The V gene lost 1 base and the J gene lost 2 bases, with 4 bases spanning the gap. Germline CDR1 is SEHNR and CDR2 is FQNEAQ (reference sequence). The CDR3 extends over 13 amino acids. This chain's CDR3 is CASSLGATDTQYF. CDR3 sequence (DNA): TGTGCCAGCAGCTTAGGGGCCACAGATACGCAGTATTTT.

The count of this clone is one. This rearrangement joins TRBV4-2 to TRBJ2-1; TRBD2 matches at 12 bases. The V segment lost 4 bases and the J segment 3 bases; nucleotides outside the gene matches: 4. Germline values: CDR1 LGHNA, CDR2 YNFKEQ. CDR3 length equals 16 residues. The CDR3 DNA follows: TGTGCCAGCAGCCGGGGGACTAGCGGGTACTACAATGAGCAGTTCTTC. Protein product: CASSRGTSGYYNEQFF.

This chain connects TRBV4-1 to TRBJ2-1, with D possibly being TRBD2 (5 bases). The germline CDR1 and CDR2 sequences are MGHRA and YSYEKL. The V end lost 2 bases, the J end lost 9 bases, and 20 bases lay between the germline ends. The CDR3 is made up of 16 amino acids. Written as DNA, the CDR3 is TGCGCCAGCAGCCAACAGCGGTTCGGGGAGTGGGGTGAGCAGTTCTTC. Translated, it gives CASSQQRFGEWGEQFF.

The chain recombines TRBV6-5 with TRBJ2-5; 11 bases match TRBD2. TRBJ2-7 matches the DNA end more closely, so the J call is doubtful. Germline V CDR1 and CDR2: MNHEY, SVGAGI. The CDR3 loop spans 15 amino acids. The CDR3 DNA reads as TGTGCCAGCAGTTTTACTAGCGGGAGAGGACTCGAGCAGTACTTC. Its translation is CASSFTSGRGLEQYF.